This T cell receptor (beta chain) was sequenced during a study of OX40 agonist ivuxolimab in advanced cancers. About the research overall: Dose-escalation cases comprised hepatocellular carcinoma, melanoma, renal cell or head and neck cancer. Allowance was made for prior anti-PD-1, anti-PD-L1 or anti-CTLA-4 therapy, and roughly 40% had some.

Assay used: immunoSEQ multiplex PCR; TCRdb lists only in-frame clones, some missing. The table includes more than 75,000 clones, roughly 87% detected once. To note about this clone: Its specificity is not known.

General study results and limits: CD8+ T cells (on average) carried more expanded clones than CD4+ T cells.

Exclusion applied to patients with autoimmune disease history or systemic immunosuppression. The sample was CD4+ or CD8+ T cells sorted from blood, taken in a trial of the OX40 agonist ivuxolimab. This receptor was obtained from an adult with an advanced solid tumor such as melanoma, head and neck, liver or kidney cancer.

The CDR3 protein is CAISEYADYGYTF. The DNA of the CDR3 is TGTGCCATCAGTGAGTACGCGGACTATGGCTACACCTTC. The rearrangement joins TRBV10-3 to TRBJ1-2; D is uncertain. Germline V gene sequence: CDR1 ENHRY, CDR2 SYGVKD. The ends were cut back, 1 base at V and 3 bases at J, with 6 bases in the middle. The CDR3 loop spans 13 amino acids.